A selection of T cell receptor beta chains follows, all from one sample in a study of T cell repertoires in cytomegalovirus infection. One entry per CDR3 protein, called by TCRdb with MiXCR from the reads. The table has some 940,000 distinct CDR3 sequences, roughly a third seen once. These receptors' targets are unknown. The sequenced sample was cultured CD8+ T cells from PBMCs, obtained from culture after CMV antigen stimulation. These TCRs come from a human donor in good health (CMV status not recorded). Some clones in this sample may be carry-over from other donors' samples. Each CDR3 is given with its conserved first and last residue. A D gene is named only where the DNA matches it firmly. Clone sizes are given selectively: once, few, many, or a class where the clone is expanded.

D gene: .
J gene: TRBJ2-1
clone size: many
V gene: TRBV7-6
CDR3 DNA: TGTGCCAGCAGCATTAGCAATGAGCAGTTCTTC
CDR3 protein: CASSISNEQFF

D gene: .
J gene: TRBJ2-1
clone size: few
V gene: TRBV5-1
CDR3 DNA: TGCGCCAGCAGCTTGGAACCGCATGAGCAGTTCTTC
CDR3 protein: CASSLEPHEQFF

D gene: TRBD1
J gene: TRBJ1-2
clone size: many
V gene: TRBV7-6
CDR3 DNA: TGTGCCAGCAGCACGGGACAGGGGGGAAGTGGCTACACCTTC
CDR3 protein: CASSTGQGGSGYTF

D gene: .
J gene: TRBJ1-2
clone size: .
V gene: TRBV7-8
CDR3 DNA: TGTGCCAGCAGCTTAGAGTCCGGGGGGAACTATGGCTACACCTTC
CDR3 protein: CASSLESGGNYGYTF

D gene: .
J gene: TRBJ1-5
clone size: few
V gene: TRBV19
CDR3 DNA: TGTGCCAGTAGCCTTCAGGGTCCCCAGCCCCAGCATTTT
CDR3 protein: CASSLQGPQPQHF

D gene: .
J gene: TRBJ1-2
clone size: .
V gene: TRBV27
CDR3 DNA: TGTGCCACTTCCGGGACCTCTGGCTACACCTTC
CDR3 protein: CATSGTSGYTF

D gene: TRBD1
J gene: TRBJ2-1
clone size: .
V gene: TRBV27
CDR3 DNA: TGTGCCAGCAGTATGACAGGGGGGGAGACCTACAATGAGCAGTTCTTC
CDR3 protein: CASSMTGGETYNEQFF

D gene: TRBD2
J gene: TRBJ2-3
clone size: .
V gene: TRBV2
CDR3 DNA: TGTGCCAGCAGTGAAGGGACTAGCGGGGGGGCCGGAGATACGCAGTATTTT
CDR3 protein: CASSEGTSGGAGDTQYF

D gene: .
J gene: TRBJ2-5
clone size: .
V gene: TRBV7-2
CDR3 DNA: TGTGCCAGCAGCCACCCTATACCCCAGGTAGAGAAGACCCAGTACTTC
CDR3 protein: CASSHPIPQVEKTQYF

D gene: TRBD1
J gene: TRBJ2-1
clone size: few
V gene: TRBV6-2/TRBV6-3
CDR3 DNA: TGTGCCAGCAGCAACAGGGGGCGACCCTCCAATGAGCAGTTCTTC
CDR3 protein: CASSNRGRPSNEQFF

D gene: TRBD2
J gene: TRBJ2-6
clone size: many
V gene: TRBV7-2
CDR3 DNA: TGTGCCAGCAGCAGGACTAGCGGGGGGGTGAGCTCTGGGGCCAACGTCCTGACTTTC
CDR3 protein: CASSRTSGGVSSGANVLTF

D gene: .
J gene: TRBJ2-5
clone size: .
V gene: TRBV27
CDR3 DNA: TGTGCCAGCGCCTCCAGTGGGCGCAGGGAGACCCAGTACTTC
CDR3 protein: CASASSGRRETQYF

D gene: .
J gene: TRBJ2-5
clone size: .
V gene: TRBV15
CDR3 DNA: TGTGCCACCAGCAGGACCCGACAGGTCGGAGAGACCCAGTACTTC
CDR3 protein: CATSRTRQVGETQYF

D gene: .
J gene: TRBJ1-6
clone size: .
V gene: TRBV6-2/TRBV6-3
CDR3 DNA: TGTGCCAGCAGTTACTCGTGGGAGCTCCACTTT
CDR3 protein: CASSYSWELHF

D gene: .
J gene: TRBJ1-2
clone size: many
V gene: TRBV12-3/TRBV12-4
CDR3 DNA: TGTGCCAGCACAAAATGGGGGCACGGCGACTATGGCTACACCTTC
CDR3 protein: CASTKWGHGDYGYTF

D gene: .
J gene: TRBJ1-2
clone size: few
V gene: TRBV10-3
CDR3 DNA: TGTGCCATCACGGACTCCCCTGGGGGCTATGGCTACACCTTC
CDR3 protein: CAITDSPGGYGYTF

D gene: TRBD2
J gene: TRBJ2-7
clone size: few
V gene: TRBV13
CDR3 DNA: TGTGCCAGCAGCTTAGGCTCAAGCGGGGGGGCCTACGAGCAGTACTTC
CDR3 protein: CASSLGSSGGAYEQYF

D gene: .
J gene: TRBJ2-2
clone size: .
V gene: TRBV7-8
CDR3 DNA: TGTGCCAGCACCCAACTAGCTCCCCTGAACACCGGGGAGCTGTTTTTT
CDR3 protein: CASTQLAPLNTGELFF

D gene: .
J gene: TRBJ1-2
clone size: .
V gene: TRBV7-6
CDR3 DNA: TGTGCCAGCAGCCCTTCTACAGGGCACATGGTCTATGGCTACACCTTC
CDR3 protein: CASSPSTGHMVYGYTF

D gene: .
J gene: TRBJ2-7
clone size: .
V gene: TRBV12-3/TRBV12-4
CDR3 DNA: TGTGCCAGCAGTCTCCCCCCGGGGGCGGCGTCCTACGAGCAGTACTTC
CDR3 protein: CASSLPPGAASYEQYF

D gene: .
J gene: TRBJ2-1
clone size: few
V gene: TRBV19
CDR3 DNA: TGTGCCAGTAGTAAACAGAGCCCCTACAATGAGCAGTTCTTC
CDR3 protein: CASSKQSPYNEQFF

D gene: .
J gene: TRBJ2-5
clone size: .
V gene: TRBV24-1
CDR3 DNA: TGTGCCACCAGTGACCCCGGGCCTGCTGTCCAAGAGACCCAGTACTTC
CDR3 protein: CATSDPGPAVQETQYF

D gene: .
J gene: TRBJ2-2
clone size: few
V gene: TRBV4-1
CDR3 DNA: TGCGCCAGCAGCCCGAATCAGGATCCCGGGGAGCTGTTTTTT
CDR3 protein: CASSPNQDPGELFF

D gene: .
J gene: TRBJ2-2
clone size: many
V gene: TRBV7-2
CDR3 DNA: TGTGCCAGCAGCCCTCGATGGGGGGGGCCTCTCACCGGGGAGCTGTTTTTT
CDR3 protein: CASSPRWGGPLTGELFF

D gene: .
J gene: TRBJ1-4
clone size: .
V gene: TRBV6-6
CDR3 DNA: TGTGCCAGCAGTCCTCAGGGCCGGAGGGAAAAACTGTTTTTT
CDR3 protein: CASSPQGRREKLFF

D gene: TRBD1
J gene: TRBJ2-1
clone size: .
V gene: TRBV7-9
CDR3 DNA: TGTGCCAGCAGCCCCACGGGACAGCTATACAATGAGCAGTTCTTC
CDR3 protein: CASSPTGQLYNEQFF

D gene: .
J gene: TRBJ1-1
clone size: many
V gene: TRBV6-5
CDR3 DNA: TGTGCCAGCAGCTATTCTCGGGGGACTGAAGCTTTCTTT
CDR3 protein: CASSYSRGTEAFF

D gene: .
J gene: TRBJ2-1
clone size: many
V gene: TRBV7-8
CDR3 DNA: TGTGCCAGCAGCGGACCGACAGGACTAAGCTCCTACAATGAGCAGTTCTTC
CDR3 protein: CASSGPTGLSSYNEQFF

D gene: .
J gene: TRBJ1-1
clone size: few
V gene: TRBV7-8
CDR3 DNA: TGTGCCAGCAGCTCCGAGGGGGGCCTCACTGAAGCTTTCTTT
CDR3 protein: CASSSEGGLTEAFF

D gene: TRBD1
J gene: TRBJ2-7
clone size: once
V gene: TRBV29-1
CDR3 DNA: TGCAGCTTCCTGACAGGGGAATCCTACGAGCAGTACTTC
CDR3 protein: CSFLTGESYEQYF

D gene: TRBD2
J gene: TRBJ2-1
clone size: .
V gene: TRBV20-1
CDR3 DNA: TGCAGTGCTACCCCTTCAGAAGCGGGGGGCCTGGAGCAGTTCTTC
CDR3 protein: CSATPSEAGGLEQFF

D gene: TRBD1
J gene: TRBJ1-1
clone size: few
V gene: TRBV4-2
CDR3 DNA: TGTGCCAGCAGCCAAGATGGTCGGGCAGGGGGAGACACTGAAGCTTTCTTT
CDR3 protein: CASSQDGRAGGDTEAFF

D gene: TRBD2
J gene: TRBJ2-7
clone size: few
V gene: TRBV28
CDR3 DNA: TGTGCCAGCAGTACGGGACTAGCGGGGGGGCATAATTACGAGCAGTACTTC
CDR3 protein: CASSTGLAGGHNYEQYF

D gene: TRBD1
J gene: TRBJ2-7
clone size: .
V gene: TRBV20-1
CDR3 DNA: TGCAGTGCTAGGGAACCGGGACAGGGCTACGAGCAGTACTTC
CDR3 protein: CSAREPGQGYEQYF

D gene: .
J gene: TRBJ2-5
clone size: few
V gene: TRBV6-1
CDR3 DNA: TGTGCCAGCAGTGAAAGCCCCTCTCCCGGGACGAGGGAGACCCAGTACTTC
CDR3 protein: CASSESPSPGTRETQYF

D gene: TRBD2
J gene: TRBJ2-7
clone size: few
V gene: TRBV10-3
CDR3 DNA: TGTGCCATCAGTGAGTTTCGGGCTAGCGGGGAATACGAGCAGTACTTC
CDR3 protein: CAISEFRASGEYEQYF

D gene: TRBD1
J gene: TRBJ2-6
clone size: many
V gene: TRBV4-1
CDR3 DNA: TGCGCCAGCAGCCAAGACTGGCAGGGGGCGCTGAGCTCTGGGGCCAACGTCCTGACTTTC
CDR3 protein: CASSQDWQGALSSGANVLTF

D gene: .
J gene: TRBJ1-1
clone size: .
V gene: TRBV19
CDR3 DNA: TGTGCCAGTTCCCACGTCAGGGCAGGGAACACTGAAGCTTTTTTT
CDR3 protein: CASSHVRAGNTEAFF

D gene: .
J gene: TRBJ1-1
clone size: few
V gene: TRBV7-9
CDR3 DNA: TGTGCCAGCAGCTCTCGGGCCCGGGGGATGGAAGAAGCTTTCTTT
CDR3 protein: CASSSRARGMEEAFF

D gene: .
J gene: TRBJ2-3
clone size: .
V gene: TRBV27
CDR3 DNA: TGTGCCAGCAGTACGGGACGGGACCGTGCGGCGCAGTATTTT
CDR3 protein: CASSTGRDRAAQYF

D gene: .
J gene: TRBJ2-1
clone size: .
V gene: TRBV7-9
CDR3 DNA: TGTGCCAGCAGTCCTGCTTCCCGGAATGAGCAGTTCTTC
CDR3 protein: CASSPASRNEQFF

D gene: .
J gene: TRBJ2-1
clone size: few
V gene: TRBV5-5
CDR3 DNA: TGTGCCAGCAGCTCCCGGGACGGGCACAATGAGCAGTTCTTC
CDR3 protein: CASSSRDGHNEQFF

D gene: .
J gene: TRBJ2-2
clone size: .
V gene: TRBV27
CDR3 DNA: TGTGCCAGCAGTTTAATCACCCATAGGGGGTTTGACACCGGGGAGCTGTTTTTT
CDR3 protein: CASSLITHRGFDTGELFF